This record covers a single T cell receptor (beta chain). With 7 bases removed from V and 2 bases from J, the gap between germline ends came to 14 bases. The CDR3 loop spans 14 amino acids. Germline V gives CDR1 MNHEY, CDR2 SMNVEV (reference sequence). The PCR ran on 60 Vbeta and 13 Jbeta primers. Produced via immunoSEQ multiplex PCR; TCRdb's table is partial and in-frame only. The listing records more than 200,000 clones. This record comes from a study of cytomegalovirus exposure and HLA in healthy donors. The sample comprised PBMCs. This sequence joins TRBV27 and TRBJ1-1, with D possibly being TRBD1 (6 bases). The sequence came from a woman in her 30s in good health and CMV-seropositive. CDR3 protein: CASTTAGANTEAFF. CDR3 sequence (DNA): TGTGCCAGCACCACCGCGGGGGCTAACACTGAAGCTTTCTTT.